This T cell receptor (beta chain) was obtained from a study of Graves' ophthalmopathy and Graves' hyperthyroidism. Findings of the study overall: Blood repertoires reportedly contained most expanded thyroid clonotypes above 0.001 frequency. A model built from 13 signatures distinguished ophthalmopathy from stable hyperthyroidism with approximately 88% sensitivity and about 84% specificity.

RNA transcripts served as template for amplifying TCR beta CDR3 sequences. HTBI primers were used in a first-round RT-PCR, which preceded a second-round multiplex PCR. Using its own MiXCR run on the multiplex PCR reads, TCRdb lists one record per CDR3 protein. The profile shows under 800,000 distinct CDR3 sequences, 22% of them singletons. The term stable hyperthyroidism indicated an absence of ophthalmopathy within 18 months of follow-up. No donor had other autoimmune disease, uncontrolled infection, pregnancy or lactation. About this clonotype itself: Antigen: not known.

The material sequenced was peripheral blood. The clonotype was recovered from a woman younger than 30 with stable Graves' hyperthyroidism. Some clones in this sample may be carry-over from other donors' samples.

The CDR3 bases are TGTGCCAGCAGTTACGGAGAGGACGGGGCCAACGTCCTGACTTTC. This sequence encodes CASSYGEDGANVLTF. This chain links TRBV6-5 with TRBJ2-6; D gene unclear. Germline lookup yields CDR1 MNHEY and CDR2 SVGAGI. Trimming shortened V by 2 bases and J by 4 bases, and 9 bases separated the two germline ends. This CDR3 comprises 15 residues.